Reported below is one T cell receptor (beta chain). From the RT-PCR reads, TCRdb called clonotypes with MiXCR, one entry per CDR3 protein. The profile shows some 200,000 distinct CDR3 sequences, less than 45% of them singletons. The data stem from a study of patients and donors after allogeneic stem cell transplantation. The sample consisted of blood, either unsorted or a sorted T cell fraction (not recorded which). This TCR was sampled from a human donor who was either an allogeneic HSCT recipient or a stem cell or donor lymphocyte infusion donor (not recorded which). It is not recorded whose cells these are; they may come from a transplant donor.

CDR3 sequence reads: CASSYSGNNQPQHF. The DNA for the CDR3 is TGTGCCAGCAGTTACTCCGGGAACAATCAGCCCCAGCATTTT. The rearrangement joins TRBV6-2 or TRBV6-3 to TRBJ1-5, with D unclear. The CDR3 has 14 residues. The V end was cut by 0 bases, the J end by 3 bases, with 6 bases between. Germline V gene data show CDR1 as MNHEY and CDR2 as SVGEGT.